A single sample gave rise to the 21 T cell receptor beta chains below, sequenced in a study of shared clonotypes between healthy human individuals. Profiled with immunoSEQ multiplex PCR; TCRdb holds only in-frame clones, not every one. The sample yields about 2.1 million clones, about 94% seen once. Selected positively for CCR7 and CD45RO-negative, naive CD8 cells excluded terminally differentiated effector memory CD45RA+ cells. Sample: naive CD8+ T cells from PBMCs. The receptors stem from a man younger than 30 in good health. Some clones in this sample may be carry-over from other donors' samples.

As regards this clone: This sample also contains other DNA sequences that code for the same CDR3. This chain joins TRBV7-8 and TRBJ2-1, with TRBD2 matching 15 bases. The V and J ends lost 5 bases and 4 bases, in that order; junction bases with no gene match: 6. The CDR3 length is 17 residues. The germline CDR1 and CDR2 sequences are SGHVS and FQNEAQ. The CDR3 nucleotides are TGTGCCAGCAGCCTTGGACTAGCGGGAGGGCCATACAATGAGCAGTTCTTC. Amino acid sequence: CASSLGLAGGPYNEQFF.

The gene calls are TRBV21-1 and TRBJ2-2; TRBD1, the table's D call, lacks a check against the DNA. TRBV21-1 is a documented pseudogene. The CDR3 runs 19 residues. The CDR3 loop reads CASSKDMAGTETNTGELFF. CDR3 in DNA: TGTGCCAGCAGCAAAGACATGGCGGGGACAGAGACGAACACCGGGGAGCTGTTTTTT.

On this clone: Sequence at one end of the junction differs from germline and may be a read error. This chain joins TRBV27 and TRBJ2-3; no definite D call. Germline V gene lookup returns CDR1 MNHEY and CDR2 SMNVEV (reference sequence). The CDR3 covers 19 residues. DNA for the CDR3: TGTGACAGCAGTCTCCAGACCTCACTTGGGGAAACTAGCACAGATACGCAGTATTTT. This sequence encodes CDSSLQTSLGETSTDTQYF.

The V call is TRBV7-2, the J call TRBJ1-1, with 7 bases matching TRBD1. Losses at the gene ends were 3 bases for V and 3 bases for J; bases not matched to a gene: 7. CDR1 is SGHTA, CDR2 FQGNSA, per germline. There are 15 residues in the CDR3. The CDR3 DNA sequence: TGTGCCAGCAGCTTTGGACAGGCCGCTTACACTGAAGCTTTCTTT. It specifies CASSFGQAAYTEAFF. The variable domain in full, completed from reference TRBV7-2 and TRBJ1-1, reads GAGVSQSPSNKVTEKGKDVELRCDPISGHTALYWYRQSLGQGLEFLIYFQGNSAPDKSGLPSDRFSAERTGGSVSTLTIQRTQQEDSAVYLCASSFGQAAYTEAFFGQGTRLTVV.

The V gene is TRBV27, the J gene TRBJ2-5; no firm D call. CDR1 MNHEY and CDR2 SMNVEV come from the germline V gene (reference sequence). The CDR3 consists of 15 residues. Trimming cost V 4 bases and J 0 bases, with 12 bases left between them. The CDR3 nucleotides read TGTGCCAGCAGTTCCCTCCAGGTGAACCAAGAGACCCAGTACTTC. It codes for CASSSLQVNQETQYF.

The count of this clone is one. The chain uses TRBV19 and TRBJ2-2; 9 nucleotides match TRBD1. CDR1 and CDR2 from the germline V gene are LNHDA and SQIVND (reference sequence). The CDR3 has 14 residues. The ends lost 8 bases at V and 4 bases at J; junction bases unmatched: 5. CDR3 region: CASWDRASTGELFF. The CDR3 DNA follows: TGTGCCAGTTGGGACAGGGCGAGCACCGGGGAGCTGTTTTTT. Supplemented by reference TRBV19 and TRBJ2-2, the full variable domain reads DGGITQSPKYLFRKEGQNVTLSCEQNLNHDAMYWYRQDPGQGLRLIYYSQIVNDFQKGDIAEGYSVSREKKESFPLTVTSAQKNPTAFYLCASWDRASTGELFFGEGSRLTVL.

The chain has TRBV7-9 and TRBJ1-5; TRBD1 matches at 9 bases. Germline lookup yields CDR1 SEHNR and CDR2 FQNEAQ (reference sequence). J was trimmed by 4 bases and V by 5 bases; bases with no gene match: 9. The CDR3 totals 16 residues. CDR3 in DNA: TGTGCCAGCAGCATAACCGTGACAGGGGGTAATCAGCCCCAGCATTTT. It yields the protein CASSITVTGGNQPQHF.

This chain joins TRBV10-3 and TRBJ2-3, with TRBD1 as a possible D gene (7 bases). V dropped 3 bases and J dropped 5 bases, with 15 bases sitting between them. The CDR3 has 15 residues. The germline V gene encodes CDR1 ENHRY and CDR2 SYGVKD. The CDR3 nucleotides read TGTGCCATCAGTGACATAGGGCAGGGGGGAGATACGCAGTATTTT. As protein: CAISDIGQGGDTQYF.

The J gene is TRBJ2-1, the V gene TRBV10-2, with 7 bases that match TRBD1. The junction had 20 bases not matched to a gene; V was cut back by 10 bases and J by 5 bases. Germline V gene sequence: CDR1 WSHSY, CDR2 SAAADI. The CDR3 runs to 17 residues. CDR3 sequence (DNA): TGCGCCACCGTTCCGACAGGGAGCTACTCCTACGACAATGAGCAGTTCTTC. Translated: CATVPTGSYSYDNEQFF.

Concerning this clone: Other DNA sequences in this specimen translate into the identical CDR3. The rearrangement links TRBV5-6 to TRBJ2-7; no reliable D call. The germline CDR1 and CDR2 sequences are SGHDT and YYEEEE. The V gene lost 4 bases and the J gene lost 3 bases, with 11 bases spanning the gap. The CDR3 is made up of 13 amino acids. The CDR3 sequence is CASSPGRNYEQYF. CDR3 DNA: TGTGCCAGCAGCCCTGGACGGAACTACGAGCAGTACTTC. Full variable domain (remainder filled in from reference TRBV5-6 and TRBJ2-7): DAGVTQSPTHLIKTRGQQVTLRCSPKSGHDTVSWYQQALGQGPQFIFQYYEEEERQRGNFPDRFSGHQFPNYSSELNVNALLLGDSALYLCASSPGRNYEQYFGPGTRLTVT.

The rearrangement joins TRBV10-3 to TRBJ1-2, with 7 bases fitting TRBD1. From germline, CDR1 is ENHRY and CDR2 SYGVKD. V was clipped by 10 bases and J by 4 bases; unmatched bases: 12. The CDR3 covers 14 residues. The DNA of the CDR3 is TGTGCCAGCTTAGGGGGCGAGTTCCCCTATGGCTACACCTTC. This codes for CASLGGEFPYGYTF.

This chain connects TRBV12-2 to TRBJ1-5; TRBD1 reflects the table's D call only, with no check against the DNA. TRBV12-2 is listed as a pseudogene. The CDR3 covers 17 residues. DNA of the CDR3: TGTGCAAGTCGCTGTAACCGAGAGACAGGGGTAGGTCAGCCCCAGCATTTT. It codes for CASRCNRETGVGQPQHF.

This sequence joins TRBV6-5 and TRBJ2-7, with D possibly matching TRBD1 (5 bases). Germline V gene data show CDR1 as MNHEY and CDR2 as SVGAGI. CDR3 length: 13 amino acids. V dropped 0 bases and J dropped 3 bases, with 6 bases sitting between them. The CDR3 loop is CASSYSQDYEQYF. CDR3 DNA sequence: TGTGCCAGCAGTTACTCACAGGACTACGAGCAGTACTTC.

The rearrangement joins TRBV5-1 to TRBJ2-1, with D perhaps matching TRBD1 (5 bases). Trimming took 4 bases from V and 5 from J, leaving 13 bases between them. The CDR3 length is 14 residues. Germline-derived CDR1 and CDR2 are SGHRS and YFSETQ. CDR3 residues: CASSPTERDNEQFF. The DNA of the CDR3 is TGCGCCAGCAGCCCGACAGAGAGAGACAATGAGCAGTTCTTC.

This chain uses TRBV6-4 with TRBJ2-1; TRBD2 aligns across 14 bases. Per the germline V gene, CDR1 is MRHNA and CDR2 is SNTAGT. CDR3 size: 16 residues. V gave up 4 bases and J gave up 8 bases; unmatched junction bases: 7. The CDR3: CASSGPGLAGVDEQFF. The CDR3 nucleotides read TGTGCCAGCAGTGGGCCGGGACTAGCGGGAGTTGATGAGCAGTTCTTC.

The chain joins TRBV12-5 to TRBJ2-5; 9 bases agree with TRBD1. Germline trimming cut 6 bases from V and 4 bases from J; bases unmatched to any gene: 12. Germline-derived CDR1 and CDR2 are LGHNT and FRNRAP. This CDR3 spans 16 amino acids. CDR3 region: CASGTWGQGEGETQYF. For the CDR3, the DNA is TGTGCTAGTGGGACATGGGGACAGGGTGAGGGAGAGACCCAGTACTTC.

The chain employs TRBV28 and TRBJ2-1; 8 nucleotides align to TRBD2. The CDR3 consists of 16 residues. V was clipped by 3 bases and J by 0 bases; unmatched bases: 4. CDR1 MDHEN and CDR2 SYDVKM come from the germline V gene. CDR3 DNA: TGTGCCAGCAGTTTCCAGAGCGGGAGCTCCTACAATGAGCAGTTCTTC. Its translation: CASSFQSGSSYNEQFF. Filled out from reference TRBV28 and TRBJ2-1, the complete variable domain reads DVKVTQSSRYLVKRTGEKVFLECVQDMDHENMFWYRQDPGLGLRLIYFSYDVKMKEKGDIPEGYSVSREKKERFSLILESASTNQTSMYLCASSFQSGSSYNEQFFGPGTRLTVL.

The chain couples TRBV27 to TRBJ1-4; 7 bases agree with TRBD1. The CDR3 spans 14 residues. V was clipped by 3 bases and J by 7 bases; unmatched bases: 5. Germline CDR1 and CDR2: MNHEY and SMNVEV (reference sequence). The CDR3 loop reads CASSFHRGGEKLFF. Written as DNA, the CDR3 is TGTGCCAGCAGTTTTCACAGGGGAGGTGAAAAACTGTTTTTT.

This chain connects TRBV27 to TRBJ1-1, with TRBD1 matching 12 bases. This CDR3 is built from 15 residues. Germline CDR1 and CDR2: MNHEY and SMNVEV (reference sequence). V lost 5 bases, J lost 6 bases, and 7 bases stayed unmatched. CDR3 coding DNA: TGTGCCAGCAGTCCTGAGGGACAGGGGGCTTCTGAAGCTTTCTTT. It is translated as CASSPEGQGASEAFF.

A remark on this clone: The same CDR3 also results from other DNA sequences found in this sample. The chain couples TRBV27 to TRBJ2-1; 12 positions agree with TRBD2. V lost 5 bases, J lost 2 bases, and 1 base stayed unmatched. Germline assignment: CDR1 MNHEY and CDR2 SMNVEV (reference sequence). The CDR3 spans 15 residues. The DNA for the CDR3 is TGTGCCAGCAGTCTAGCGGGAGGGCCCTACAATGAGCAGTTCTTC. Translating it yields CASSLAGGPYNEQFF.

The chain uses TRBV27 and TRBJ1-2, with D maybe TRBD1 (6 bases). V lost 1 base and J lost 14, with 14 bases in between. The CDR3 contains 12 residues. CDR1 and CDR2 from the germline V gene are MNHEY and SMNVEV (reference sequence). The CDR3 region has the DNA TGTGCCAGCAGTTTATTAGGGGGGCATCGGACCTTC. Translating gives CASSLLGGHRTF.